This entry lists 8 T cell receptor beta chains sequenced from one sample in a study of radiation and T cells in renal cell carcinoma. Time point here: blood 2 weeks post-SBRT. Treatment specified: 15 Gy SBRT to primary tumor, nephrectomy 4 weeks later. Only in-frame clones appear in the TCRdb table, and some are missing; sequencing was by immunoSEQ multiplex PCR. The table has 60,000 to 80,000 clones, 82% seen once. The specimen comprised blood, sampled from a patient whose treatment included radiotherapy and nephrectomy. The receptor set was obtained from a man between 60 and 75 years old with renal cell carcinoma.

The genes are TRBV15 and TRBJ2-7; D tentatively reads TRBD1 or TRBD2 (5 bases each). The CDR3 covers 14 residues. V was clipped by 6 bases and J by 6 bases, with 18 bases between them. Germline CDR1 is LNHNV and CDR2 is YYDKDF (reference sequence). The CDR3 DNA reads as TGTGCCACCAGAGAGAGGGGTGCCTACTCCGAGCAGTACTTC. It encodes CATRERGAYSEQYF.

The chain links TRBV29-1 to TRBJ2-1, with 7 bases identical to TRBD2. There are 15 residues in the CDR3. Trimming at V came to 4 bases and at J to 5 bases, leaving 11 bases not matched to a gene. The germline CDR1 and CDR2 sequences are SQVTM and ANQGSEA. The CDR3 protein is CSVGAGPQSDNEQFF. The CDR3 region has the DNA TGCAGCGTTGGAGCGGGGCCCCAGTCTGACAATGAGCAGTTCTTC.

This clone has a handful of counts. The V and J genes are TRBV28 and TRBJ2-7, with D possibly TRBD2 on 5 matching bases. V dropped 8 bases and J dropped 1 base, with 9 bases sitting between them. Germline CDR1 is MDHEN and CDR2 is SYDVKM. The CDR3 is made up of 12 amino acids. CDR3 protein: CASGGGSYEQYF. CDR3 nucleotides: TGTGCCAGCGGCGGAGGATCCTACGAGCAGTACTTC.

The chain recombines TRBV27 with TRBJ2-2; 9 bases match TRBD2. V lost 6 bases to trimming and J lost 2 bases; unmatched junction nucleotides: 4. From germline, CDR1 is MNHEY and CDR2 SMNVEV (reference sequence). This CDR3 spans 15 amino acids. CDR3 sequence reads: CASRRAGGNTGELFF. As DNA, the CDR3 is TGTGCCAGCAGGAGAGCGGGGGGAAACACCGGGGAGCTGTTTTTT.

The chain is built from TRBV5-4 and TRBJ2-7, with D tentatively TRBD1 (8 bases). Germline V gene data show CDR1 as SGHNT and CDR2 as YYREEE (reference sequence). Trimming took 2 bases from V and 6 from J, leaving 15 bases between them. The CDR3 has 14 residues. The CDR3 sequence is CASSLAGQAVEQYF. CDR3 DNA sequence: TGTGCCAGCAGCTTAGCGGGACAGGCAGTCGAGCAGTACTTC.

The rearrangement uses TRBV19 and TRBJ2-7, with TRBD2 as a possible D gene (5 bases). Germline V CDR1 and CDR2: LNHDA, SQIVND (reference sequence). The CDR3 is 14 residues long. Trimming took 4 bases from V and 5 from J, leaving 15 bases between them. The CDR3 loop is CASSTLVFSHEQYF. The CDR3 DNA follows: TGTGCCAGTAGTACACTAGTGTTTTCCCACGAGCAGTACTTC. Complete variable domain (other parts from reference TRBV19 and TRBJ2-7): DGGITQSPKYLFRKEGQNVTLSCEQNLNHDAMYWYRQDPGQGLRLIYYSQIVNDFQKGDIAEGYSVSREKKESFPLTVTSAQKNPTAFYLCASSTLVFSHEQYFGPGTRLTVT.

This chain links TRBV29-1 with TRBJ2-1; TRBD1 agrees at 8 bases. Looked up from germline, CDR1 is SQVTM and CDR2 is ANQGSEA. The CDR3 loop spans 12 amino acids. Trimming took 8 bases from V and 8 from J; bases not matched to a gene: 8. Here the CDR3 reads CSPGGRVHEQFF. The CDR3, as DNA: TGCAGCCCAGGGGGCAGGGTCCATGAGCAGTTCTTC.

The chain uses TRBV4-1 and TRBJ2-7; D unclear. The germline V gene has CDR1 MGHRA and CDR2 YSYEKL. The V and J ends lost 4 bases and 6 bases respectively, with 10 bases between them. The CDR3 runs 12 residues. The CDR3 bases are TGCGCCAGCAGCCCGTTAGGTGGCGAGCAGTACTTC. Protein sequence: CASSPLGGEQYF.